The present T cell receptor beta chain was sequenced within a study of CD8+CD57+ T cells in acquired aplastic anemia (dated by TCRdb to the late 2010s). For context, the study as a whole: On average, sorted CD4+ and CD8+ cells yielded around 3.4 ug of extracted DNA, with a range of about 0.18 to 27.4 ug. An average of around 9.8 million reads for CD4+ cells and roughly 12 million reads for CD8+ cells was obtained from healthy donor samples.

This clonotype was found a few times. The antigen this receptor binds is unknown. No much larger clone exists at a distance of one base, and base qualities are not known. Results and caveats for the whole study, not just this receptor: Around 31 CD8+ CDR3 sequences were shared between patients and controls but appeared highly expressed in patients and within their immunodominant clones. CD8+ Simpson's diversity did not differ significantly between patients and healthy controls (P=0.060).

Based on the germline V gene, the CDR1 and CDR2 sequences are KGHDR and SFDVKD. V and J lose 10 bases and 0 bases, and a span of 12 bases separates them. The cysteine opens and the phenylalanine closes a CDR3 of 13 amino acids. Only the CDR3 region is kept as DNA, spanning 39 bases read in frame from base 1. Genomic DNA was used as template for profiling of TCR beta VDJ combinations and CDR3 sequences. TCR repertoire sequencing was run on an Illumina HiSeq 2000. Regarding the original processing steps: Repertoire assessment relied on Simpson's diversity index, CDR3 size and DJ length profiles, and TRBV/TRBJ rearrangement plots. The most abundant DNA sequence in the deep sequencing data was defined as the immunodominant clone. CDR3 amino acid sequences were checked for sharing between subjects and were compared against published repertoires and the VDJdb database. TCRdb trimmed public reads at Q25 via fastp, called clones via MiXCR and kept in-frame beta chains. Rows merge per CDR3 protein into single entries with the most common DNA and genes. TCRdb's processing, not the study's, gives the V and J calls here. The sample table contains roughly 180,000 distinct CDR3 sequences; only one count was recorded for less than 55% of them. The top ten clones comprise approximately 2.9% of the sample.

In this study, sorted CD4+ and CD8+ T cells from the blood of healthy subjects and of severe aplastic anemia patients had their TCR repertoires deep-sequenced. Ficoll-Paque density gradient centrifugation was used to isolate peripheral blood mononuclear cells. Before DNA was extracted, CD4+ and CD8+ T cells were sorted using either FACS or magnetic beads. Sequencing was carried out using sorted CD4+, CD8+, or CD8+CD57+ T cells (not recorded which) from PBMCs. The chain is assembled from TRBV24-1 and TRBJ2-7, and possibly TRBD1, on 6 matching bases. The sequence was collected from a human donor in good health. The CDR3 amino acid sequence is: CATPGHLSYEQYF. The DNA is as follows: TGTGCCACACCGGGACACCTCTCCTACGAGCAGTACTTC.